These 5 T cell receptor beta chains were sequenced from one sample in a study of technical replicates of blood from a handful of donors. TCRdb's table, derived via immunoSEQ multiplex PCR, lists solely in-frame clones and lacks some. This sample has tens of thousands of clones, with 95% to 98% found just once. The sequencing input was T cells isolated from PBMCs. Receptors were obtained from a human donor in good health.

Written as DNA, the CDR3 is TGCGCCAGCAGCCAGCGCGGACTAGCGGGCAATGAGCAGTTCTTC. Encoded protein: CASSQRGLAGNEQFF. The chain recombines TRBV4-3 with TRBJ2-1; TRBD2 matches at 11 bases. This CDR3 contains 15 residues. Looked up from germline, CDR1 is LGHNA and CDR2 is YSLEER. The J segment lost 6 bases and the V segment lost 3 bases, leaving 4 bases of the junction unmatched.

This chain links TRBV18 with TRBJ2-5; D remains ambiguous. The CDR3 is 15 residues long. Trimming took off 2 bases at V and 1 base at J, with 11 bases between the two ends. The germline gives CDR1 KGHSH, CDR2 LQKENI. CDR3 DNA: TGTGCCAGCTCACCAGCAGCAACGGGCCAAGAGACCCAGTACTTC. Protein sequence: CASSPAATGQETQYF.

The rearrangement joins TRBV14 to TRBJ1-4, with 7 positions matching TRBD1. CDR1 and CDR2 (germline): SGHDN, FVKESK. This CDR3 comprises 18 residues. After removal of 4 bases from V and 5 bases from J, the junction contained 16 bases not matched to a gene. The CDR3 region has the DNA TGTGCCAGCAGCCTGCCAAGATTGCGACAGGGTGTGAATGAAAAACTGTTTTTT. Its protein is CASSLPRLRQGVNEKLFF.

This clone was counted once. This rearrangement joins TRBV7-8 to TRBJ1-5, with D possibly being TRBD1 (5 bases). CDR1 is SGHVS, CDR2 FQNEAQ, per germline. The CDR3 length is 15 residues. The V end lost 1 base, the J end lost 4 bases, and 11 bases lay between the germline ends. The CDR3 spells CASSLGLQGNQPQHF. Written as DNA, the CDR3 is TGTGCCAGCAGCTTAGGACTTCAGGGTAATCAGCCCCAGCATTTT.

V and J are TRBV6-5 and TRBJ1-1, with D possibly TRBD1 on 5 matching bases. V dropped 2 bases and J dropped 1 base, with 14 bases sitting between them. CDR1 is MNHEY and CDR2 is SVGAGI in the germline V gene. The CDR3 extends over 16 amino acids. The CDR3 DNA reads TGTGCCAGCAGTTACGGGGCAGGGCCGGGGAACACTGAAGCTTTCTTT. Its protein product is CASSYGAGPGNTEAFF.